Listed here are 19 T cell receptor beta chains from one sample, sequenced in a study of blood T cell repertoires in COVID-19. Method: immunoSEQ multiplex PCR; TCRdb's copy keeps in-frame clones and lacks some. The sample lists 200,000 to 250,000 clones, 70% to 90% occurring once. Sequencing used PBMCs or T cells enriched from blood (not recorded which). Source of these receptors: a man aged 25 to 40 who had recovered from COVID-19.

In this sample, this clone turned up once. The V call is TRBV3-1 (or the pseudogene TRBV3-2), the J call TRBJ1-1; no reliable D call. The CDR3 extends over 14 amino acids. V was cut by 3 bases and J by 1 base, with 9 bases left in between. Per the germline V gene, CDR1 is LGHDT and CDR2 is YNNKEL (reference sequence). In DNA, the CDR3 is TGTGCCAGCAGCCATCCTGACTCGAACACTGAAGCTTTCTTT. This translates into CASSHPDSNTEAFF.

Here the CDR3 DNA reads TGTGCCAGCAGCTACGCCCCCGCCAGGACCGGGGAGCTGTTTTTT. The encoded protein is CASSYAPARTGELFF. The chain joins TRBV11-2 to TRBJ2-2; D gene ambiguous. Germline V gene data show CDR1 as SGHAT and CDR2 as FQNNGV. The length of the CDR3 is 15 residues. With 4 bases removed from V and 5 bases from J, the gap between germline ends came to 14 bases. Variable domain in full (rest from reference TRBV11-2 and TRBJ2-2): EAGVAQSPRYKIIEKRQSVAFWCNPISGHATLYWYQQILGQGPKLLIQFQNNGVVDDSQLPKDRFSAERLKGVDSTLKIQPAKLEDSAVYLCASSYAPARTGELFFGEGSRLTVL.

This clone was recorded only once. This chain joins TRBV3-1 (or the pseudogene TRBV3-2) and TRBJ1-1; D unclear. CDR3 size: 10 residues. CDR1 LGHDT and CDR2 YNNKEL come from the germline V gene (reference sequence). Trimming pared 4 bases from V and 7 bases from J, leaving 4 bases between. The CDR3, as DNA: TGTGCCAGCAGCCTATTTGAAGCTTTCTTT. It yields the protein CASSLFEAFF.

This chain links TRBV6-5 with TRBJ2-7; no clear D gene. Trimming left V 0 bases short and J 2 bases short, with 14 bases between. The CDR3 extends over 16 amino acids. Germline assignment: CDR1 MNHEY and CDR2 SVGAGI. CDR3 loop: CASSYSPRGVPYEQYF. CDR3 bases: TGTGCCAGCAGTTACTCGCCCCGCGGCGTACCCTACGAGCAGTACTTC.

CDR3 residues: CASSLFGVRSGTEAFF. The CDR3 coding sequence is TGTGCCAGCAGCTTATTTGGAGTAAGGTCGGGGACTGAAGCTTTCTTT. V usage is TRBV7-2 and J usage is TRBJ1-1; D is undetermined. Germline V lookup: CDR1 SGHTA, CDR2 FQGNSA. V lost 2 bases, J lost 5 bases, and 18 bases lay in between. This CDR3 has 16 amino acids.

V gene TRBV4-3 combines with J gene TRBJ1-2, with TRBD1 identical over 11 bases. CDR1 is LGHNA, CDR2 YSLEER, per germline. V shed 2 bases, J shed 8 bases, and the junction held 10 bases outside the gene matches. This CDR3 is built from 16 residues. The CDR3 sequence: CASSQRGQGATSGYTF. DNA of the CDR3: TGCGCCAGCAGCCAAAGAGGACAGGGGGCAACGTCCGGCTACACCTTC.

V and J are TRBV7-2 and TRBJ1-1; D gene ambiguous. The germline gives CDR1 SGHTA, CDR2 FQGNSA. V was shortened by 1 base and J by 4 bases, with 13 bases between the two germline ends. The CDR3 has 15 residues. The DNA for the CDR3 is TGTGCCAGCAGCTTAGTCGTGTGGAGTTCCACTGAAGCTTTCTTT. Translation: CASSLVVWSSTEAFF.

A single count supports this clone. Written as DNA, the CDR3 is TGTGCCAGCACGCTAGCGGGATCGAGTCACCTCACAGATACGCAGTATTTT. It yields the protein CASTLAGSSHLTDTQYF. This chain uses TRBV2 with TRBJ2-3; 9 bases fit TRBD2. This CDR3 region has 17 residues. Germline V gene sequence: CDR1 SNHLY, CDR2 FYNNEI. The J segment lost 2 bases and the V segment lost 7 bases, leaving 13 bases of the junction unmatched.

V and J are TRBV3-1 (or the pseudogene TRBV3-2) and TRBJ1-4; a weak D match, TRBD1 (6 bases). This CDR3 comprises 16 residues. V was pared by 4 bases and J by 2 bases, with 14 bases between. The V gene's germline CDR1 is LGHDT and CDR2 YNNKEL (reference sequence). The CDR3 nucleotides read TGTGCCAGCAGCCGCGCCCAGGGGATCACTAATGAAAAACTGTTTTTT. Its protein product is CASSRAQGITNEKLFF.

The chain couples TRBV18 to TRBJ2-1; 7 nucleotides match TRBD1. Trimming at V came to 3 bases and at J to 3 bases, leaving 5 bases not matched to a gene. Germline CDR1 and CDR2: KGHSH and LQKENI. CDR3 size: 15 residues. The CDR3 coding sequence is TGTGCCAGCTCACCCCACAGGGGTAACTACAATGAGCAGTTCTTC. Its protein product is CASSPHRGNYNEQFF.

This clone was seen a single time. The chain couples TRBV7-2 to TRBJ2-1; D may be TRBD1 (5 bases). The CDR3 extends over 15 amino acids. Germline assignment: CDR1 SGHTA and CDR2 FQGNSA. V gave up 4 bases and J gave up 3 bases, with 13 bases separating them. CDR3: CASSSPSTGYNEQFF. The CDR3 DNA sequence: TGTGCCAGCAGCTCACCCTCTACAGGCTACAATGAGCAGTTCTTC. Together with reference TRBV7-2 and TRBJ2-1, the CDR3 gives the full variable domain: GAGVSQSPSNKVTEKGKDVELRCDPISGHTALYWYRQSLGQGLEFLIYFQGNSAPDKSGLPSDRFSAERTGGSVSTLTIQRTQQEDSAVYLCASSSPSTGYNEQFFGPGTRLTVL.

The chain uses TRBV6-6 and TRBJ2-7; 7 bases match TRBD1. CDR3 length equals 15 residues. V trimming: 2 bases; J trimming: 4 bases; junction bases outside the gene matches: 8. Germline lookup yields CDR1 MNHNY and CDR2 SVGAGI (reference sequence). The CDR3 bases are TGTGCCAGCAGTTACGAGGGGGCTGGGAGTTACGAGCAGTACTTC. Translation: CASSYEGAGSYEQYF.

CDR3 nucleotide sequence: TGTGCCAGCAGCGTAAGCGGGGGTTTGGGCAATGAGCAGTTCTTC. Its translation: CASSVSGGLGNEQFF. The chain employs TRBV9 and TRBJ2-1; 8 bases are shared with TRBD2. This CDR3 has 15 amino acids. Germline loops: CDR1 SGDLS, CDR2 YYNGEE. V dropped 1 base and J dropped 6; count of bases not matched to a gene: 6.

The J gene is TRBJ1-1, the V gene TRBV5-1; 9 nucleotides line up with TRBD1. V gave up 1 base and J gave up 6 bases; unmatched junction bases: 4. CDR1 and CDR2 (germline): SGHRS, YFSETQ. This CDR3 is built from 14 residues. The CDR3 is CASSLTGGASEAFF. The DNA of the CDR3 is TGCGCCAGCAGCTTGACAGGGGGCGCCTCTGAAGCTTTCTTT. Using reference TRBV5-1 and TRBJ1-1 for the parts outside the CDR3, the full variable domain is KAGVTQTPRYLIKTRGQQVTLSCSPISGHRSVSWYQQTPGQGLQFLFEYFSETQRNKGNFPGRFSGRQFSNSRSEMNVSTLELGDSALYLCASSLTGGASEAFFGQGTRLTVV.

The CDR3 bases are TGTGCCAGCATTGGACTGAGATTCTATGGCTACACCTTC. Translating it yields CASIGLRFYGYTF. The J gene is TRBJ1-2, the V gene TRBV2; no firm D call. Germline V gives CDR1 SNHLY, CDR2 FYNNEI. Trimming removed 7 bases at V and 4 bases at J, with 13 bases between. The CDR3 covers 13 residues.

This clone was detected only once. The genes are TRBV19 and TRBJ1-2; D is unresolved. Germline V CDR1 and CDR2: LNHDA, SQIVND (reference sequence). This CDR3 comprises 15 residues. V was trimmed by 3 bases and J by 4 bases, leaving 15 bases between them. CDR3 in amino acids: CASSIGGLTLYGYTF. In DNA form, the CDR3 reads TGTGCCAGTAGTATTGGCGGTCTGACTCTCTATGGCTACACCTTC.

The chain carries TRBV28 and TRBJ2-2; TRBD1 might be the D (6 bases). The CDR3 spans 13 residues. V was clipped by 4 bases and J by 6 bases, with 9 bases between them. Germline loops: CDR1 MDHEN, CDR2 SYDVKM. The CDR3 bases are TGTGCCAGCAGTTCGTACAGGGCCGGGGAGCTGTTTTTT. As protein: CASSSYRAGELFF.

V gene TRBV5-1 combines with J gene TRBJ1-1, with 7 nucleotides matching TRBD1. The CDR3 spans 16 residues. The trim removed 4 bases at V and 4 bases at J, leaving 13 bases unmatched. Germline V CDR1 and CDR2: SGHRS, YFSETQ. CDR3 nucleotide sequence: TGCGCCAGCAGCCACGACCGACAGGGTGCCGGCACTGAAGCTTTCTTT. Translated: CASSHDRQGAGTEAFF.

CDR3 nucleotides: TGTGCCAGTAGTATTCAGCAGGGATTGACAGATACGCAGTATTTT. This codes for CASSIQQGLTDTQYF. This chain uses TRBV19 with TRBJ2-3; TRBD1 is a possible D gene (5 bases). There are 15 residues in the CDR3. Germline V lookup: CDR1 LNHDA, CDR2 SQIVND (reference sequence). V was pared by 3 bases and J by 3 bases, with 13 bases between.